This T cell receptor beta chain comes out of a study of blood T cell repertoires in COVID-19 (dated by TCRdb to 2020 to 2022). Looking at the study overall: Samples covering the acute and convalescent phases of COVID-19 were provided by collaborators in the United States, Italy and Spain. Samples were obtained from the ongoing ImmuneRACE study (first 160 participants) and from some 1,300 subjects provided by 6 global collaborators. The repertoires were released in a freely available public database meant as a resource for research on the immune response to SARS-CoV-2. Deeply sampled blood TCRbeta repertoires from subjects exposed to, actively infected with, or recovered from COVID-19 were included in the dataset. The prospective study material was composed of cDNA or gDNA derived from T cells, B-cell-depleted T cells, or PBMCs. Sample metadata almost always included a de-identified subject ID, COVID-19 status, age in years and sex. Where available, HLA class I and class II types were obtained from metadata supplied by the sample provider rather than from assay-based typing. The study at large found these results: The amount of clinical and demographic metadata varied by source and participant and was provided uncurated.

Via the germline V gene, CDR1 is SGDLS and CDR2 YYNGEE. V loses 0 bases of germline sequence and J loses 6 bases, and the interval between the two ends is 11 bases. From its cysteine to its phenylalanine, the CDR3 spans 14 amino acids. Here the CDR3 DNA is all that survives: 42 bases in frame from base 1. Each collaborating institution followed its own protocols to collect whole blood in K2EDTA tubes. For TCRbeta analysis, collaborators shipped samples as frozen whole blood, isolated PBMCs, or DNA extracted from either of those sample types. This clone was counted between two and nine times. It has no known antigen specificity. No clone much larger than this one lies a single base away; base qualities are absent. TCRbeta CDR3 regions were amplified from genomic DNA by means of the immunoSEQ Assay, a bias-controlled multiplex PCR. The source study handled its data this way. The number of nucleated cells in each sample was estimated by amplification of reference gene primers within the assay. Sequence reads were collapsed and filtered to measure the absolute abundance of every unique TCRbeta CDR3 rearrangement. For each sample, productive Simpson clonality was calculated as the square root of Simpson's diversity index over productive rearrangements. In its TCRdb copy, this immuneACCESS table keeps in-frame sequences only and misses some clones. Where compared with another copy, unresolved V genes explain less than half of these, and the others have no known cause. V and J calls and clone size follow that table, whereas D and trimming were derived from the DNA. This sample is represented by around 92,000 clones; about 82% of them were singletons. Under 30% of the sample rests with the top ten.

This receptor chain uses TRBV9 and TRBJ2-3; the D gene assignment is ambiguous. The clonotype comes from a human donor in a cohort sampled during active COVID-19. The specimen sequenced was peripheral blood. The CDR3 corresponds to CASSVGLDGDTQYF. The nucleotide sequence reads TGTGCCAGCAGCGTAGGACTTGACGGGGATACGCAGTATTTT.